This T cell receptor (beta chain) was found in a study of blood T cell repertoires in COVID-19. Study-level information: Samples came from the United States, Italy and Spain, spanning acute and convalescent COVID-19. Nucleic acid was either cDNA or gDNA, and it came from T cells, B-cell-depleted T cells, or PBMCs.

This CDR3 comprises 15 residues. V dropped 5 bases and J dropped 4; count of bases not matched to a gene: 9. In germline, CDR1 is MDHEN, CDR2 SYDVKM. Per the original data handling: Amplification with reference gene primers provided the estimates of nucleated cell counts. Only in-frame clones appear in the TCRdb table, and some are missing; sequencing was by immunoSEQ multiplex PCR. The V and J calls and clone size come from that table; D and trimming were worked out from the DNA. In the table there are fewer than 500,000 clones, approximately 80% of which are singletons. Sequenced: peripheral blood. The source is a human donor with acute or convalescent COVID-19. The donor label of this sample is uncertain. The chain uses TRBV28 and TRBJ1-2; 8 nucleotides match TRBD1. The CDR3 sequence is CASSMGQAFPYGYTF. As DNA, the CDR3 is TGTGCCAGCAGTATGGGACAGGCCTTTCCCTATGGCTACACCTTC.